The 31 T cell receptor beta chains presented below share a single source sample, sequenced in a study of tumor and adjacent non-tumor tissue in lung cancer. This sample's RNA came from whole unsorted tissue. Distant lung tissue was collected more than 3 cm away from the tumor edge. TCRbeta libraries were built with three rounds of nested PCR, modified from ARM-PCR. In TCRdb, the multiplex PCR reads were re-called with MiXCR into one record per CDR3 protein. Of approximately 120,000 distinct CDR3 sequences in the sample, over 55% were seen once. The sample comprised distant non-tumor lung tissue. The receptors derive from a man aged 60 to 75 with non-small cell lung cancer.

This chain uses TRBV20-1 with TRBJ1-1, with D perhaps TRBD1 (5 bases). This CDR3 spans 14 amino acids. The V gene lost 1 base and the J gene lost 1 base, with 10 bases spanning the gap. The germline CDR1 and CDR2 sequences are DFQATT and SNEGSKA (reference sequence). The CDR3 spells CSARVGGGNTEAFF. The CDR3 bases are TGCAGTGCTAGAGTTGGGGGGGGGAACACTGAAGCTTTCTTT.

This clonotype was seen many times. V is TRBV6-4 and J is TRBJ2-1, with D hard to call. The CDR3 runs 13 residues. With 3 bases removed from V and 5 bases from J, the gap between germline ends came to 8 bases. The germline V gene has CDR1 MRHNA and CDR2 SNTAGT. The CDR3 nucleotides read TGTGCCAGCAGTGAATCACCGAACAATGAGCAGTTCTTC. Translation gives CASSESPNNEQFF.

Comment on this clonotype: A junction end diverges from the germline sequence, so it may reflect a read error. The chain carries TRBV5-5 and TRBJ2-2; 10 bases are shared with TRBD1. Germline CDR1 and CDR2: SGHKS and YYEKEE (reference sequence). This CDR3 comprises 15 residues. The CDR3 nucleotides read TGTGCCAGTAGCTGTGAGGGACAGGGGTCCGGGGAGCTGTTTTTT. This encodes CASSCEGQGSGELFF.

This clonotype has more than one count but fewer than ten. A read error may produce the germline difference seen at one junction end. The V gene is TRBV5-1, the J gene TRBJ1-1, with D uncertain. In germline, CDR1 is SGHRS, CDR2 YFSETQ. This CDR3 region has 16 residues. The CDR3 coding sequence is TGCGCCAACAGCTTGGATTCGGCATCTTCCTTGACTGAAGCTTCCTTT. Its protein product is CANSLDSASSLTEASF.

Regarding this clonotype: One end of the junction varies from germline; a read error may be responsible. This chain connects TRBV12-3 or TRBV12-4 to TRBJ1-2; D is unclear. CDR3 length: 13 residues. The CDR3 nucleotides read TGTGCCAGCAGTTTAAAAGGGTTAGGCGGCTATACCTTC. Its translation: CASSLKGLGGYTF.

This clonotype was detected many times. V and J are TRBV6-5 and TRBJ2-2; no clear D gene. Trimming took off 1 base at V and 3 bases at J, with 3 bases between the two ends. Per germline, CDR1 MNHEY and CDR2 SVGAGI. The CDR3 is 13 amino acids. The CDR3 here is CASSYLYTGELFF. As DNA, the CDR3 is TGTGCCAGCAGTTACTTATACACCGGGGAGCTGTTTTTT.

As concerns this clonotype: The germline gene is not matched at one end of the junction; a read error may be the cause. The chain employs TRBV6-2 or TRBV6-3 and TRBJ2-1, with D tentatively TRBD1 (5 bases). The CDR3 runs 14 residues. Per germline, CDR1 MNHEY and CDR2 SVGEGT. In nucleotides, the CDR3 is TGTGCCGGCAGTTACTTACAGGTGTCCAATGAACAGTTCTTC. Residues: CAGSYLQVSNEQFF.

As regards this clonotype: Since the CDR3 does not end with the conserved phenylalanine or tryptophan, this likely comes from a read error. The genes are TRBV4-1 and TRBJ2-1; TRBD2 agrees at 15 bases. The J segment lost 7 bases and the V segment lost 2 bases, leaving 6 bases of the junction unmatched. CDR1 and CDR2 from the germline V gene are MGHRA and YSYEKL. The CDR3 contains 17 residues. The CDR3 coding sequence is TGCGCCAGCAGCCAACCTAGGACTAGCGGGAGGGGGAATGAGCAGTTCTTA. Amino acids: CASSQPRTSGRGNEQFL.

The table lists this clonotype with a count of one. Given a much more abundant clone one base away, this may be a read error. The rearrangement joins TRBV11-3 to TRBJ1-5, with a tentative D call TRBD1 (5 bases). CDR1 SGHNT and CDR2 YENEEA come from the germline V gene. Trimming left V 2 bases short and J 2 bases short, with 16 bases between. The CDR3 consists of 17 residues. CDR3 nucleotides: TGTGCCAGCAGCTTAAATCCGGACCGGGGGGGCAATCAGCCCCAGCATTTT. This sequence encodes CASSLNPDRGGNQPQHF.

The chain recombines TRBV20-1 with TRBJ2-7, with a tentative D call TRBD2 (6 bases). Trimming cost V 4 bases and J 2 bases, with 18 bases left between them. Germline CDR1 DFQATT, CDR2 SNEGSKA (reference sequence). The CDR3 is 15 amino acids. The CDR3 is CSATPVRRATYEQYF. The CDR3 DNA reads as TGCAGTGCTACTCCAGTGCGGAGGGCAACCTACGAGCAGTACTTC.

This clonotype was seen ten or more times. The chain has TRBV20-1 and TRBJ2-7; D is undetermined. From germline, CDR1 is DFQATT and CDR2 SNEGSKA (reference sequence). Trimming stripped 0 bases from V and 2 bases from J, with 8 bases between. This CDR3 comprises 13 residues. In DNA form, the CDR3 reads TGCAGTGCTAGAGATCTCAGCGCCTACGAGCAGTACTTC. Translating it yields CSARDLSAYEQYF.

This clonotype has only a few counts. With a much larger clone just one base away, this may be a read error. The chain joins TRBV6-5 to TRBJ2-2, with 15 positions matching TRBD2. CDR3 length: 15 amino acids. CDR1 is MNHEY, CDR2 SVGAGI, per germline. CDR3 in amino acids: CTSTGLAGGPGELFF. As DNA, the CDR3 is TGTACCAGCACTGGACTAGCGGGAGGGCCCGGGGAGCTGTTTTTT.

As concerns this clonotype: An end of the junction does not agree with germline; a read error may underlie this. The chain has TRBV20-1 and TRBJ2-5; the D gene is possibly TRBD1 (5 bases). The CDR3 is made up of 13 amino acids. Germline loops: CDR1 DFQATT, CDR2 SNEGSKA (reference sequence). CDR3 DNA sequence: TGCCGTGCTCCCGGACAAGGACAAGAGACCCAGTACTTC. It encodes CRAPGQGQETQYF.

The rearrangement joins TRBV6-7 to TRBJ1-2; D ambiguous. TRBV6-7 is identified as an open reading frame with a role that is uncertain. The CDR3 loop spans 12 amino acids. Trimming left V 6 bases short and J 4 bases short, with 9 bases between. CDR3: CASRQAPYGYTF. CDR3 in DNA: TGTGCCAGCAGACAAGCGCCCTATGGCTACACCTTC.

Notes on this clonotype: Germline is not matched at one junction end, which may reflect a read error. The chain uses TRBV11-3 and TRBJ1-1, with D possibly TRBD1 on 5 matching bases. Germline CDR1 reads SGHNT; CDR2 reads YENEEA. The CDR3 runs to 14 residues. CDR3 sequence (DNA): TGTGCCAGCTGCATCCAACAGGCGGCCACTGAAACTTTCTTT. Amino acid sequence: CASCIQQAATETFF.

The sample holds many counts of this clonotype. V usage is TRBV12-3 or TRBV12-4 and J usage is TRBJ1-4; D call uncertain. The CDR3 is made up of 16 amino acids. Trimming took 7 bases from V and 0 from J, leaving 15 bases between them. The CDR3 DNA sequence: TGTGCCAGCACCCCCCAAAGTGGAGCAACTAATGAAAAACTGTTTTTT. It is translated as CASTPQSGATNEKLFF.

The rearrangement links TRBV12-3 or TRBV12-4 to TRBJ1-2; TRBD1 agrees at 9 bases. The CDR3 is made up of 12 amino acids. The trim removed 8 bases at V and 6 bases at J, leaving 4 bases unmatched. CDR3 residues: CASGDRAHGYTF. DNA for the CDR3: TGTGCCAGCGGGGACAGGGCGCATGGCTACACCTTC.

The sample holds many counts of this clonotype. The J gene is TRBJ2-7, the V gene TRBV5-6, with D hard to call. CDR3 length: 13 residues. CDR1 and CDR2 (germline): SGHDT, YYEEEE. Trimming shortened V by 1 base and J by 5 bases, and 10 bases separated the two germline ends. The DNA of the CDR3 is TGTGCCAGCAGCTTGTTCCACTACGACGAGCAGTACTTC. Its protein is CASSLFHYDEQYF.

About this clonotype itself: This may come from a read error, since a much larger clone is one base off. The chain couples TRBV7-9 to TRBJ2-7; 11 bases are a match to TRBD1. Germline V gene sequence: CDR1 SEHNR, CDR2 FQNEAQ (reference sequence). The CDR3 contains 16 residues. The CDR3 spells CTSSHPGGQGALEQYF. The CDR3 DNA reads TGTACCAGCAGCCACCCGGGAGGACAGGGGGCGCTTGAGCAGTACTTC.

Comment on this clonotype: The junction differs from germline at one of its ends, possibly a read error. The chain recombines TRBV14 with TRBJ2-2; TRBD1 aligns across 8 bases. The germline V gene encodes CDR1 SGHDN and CDR2 FVKESK. The CDR3 is 19 amino acids. The CDR3 sequence: CASSQDDRGTGPRTGEMFF. In DNA, the CDR3 is TGTGCCAGCAGCCAAGATGATCGAGGGACAGGCCCGAGGACCGGGGAGATGTTTTTT.

The chain recombines TRBV11-3 with TRBJ2-2, with D perhaps matching TRBD2 (7 bases). The CDR3 sequence is 17 residues long. Trimming took 6 bases from V and 5 from J, leaving 22 bases between them. The germline gives CDR1 SGHNT, CDR2 YENEEA. CDR3 loop: CASSFPGGPITTGELFF. CDR3 DNA: TGTGCCAGCAGTTTCCCCGGGGGGCCCATTACTACCGGGGAGCTGTTTTTT.

Remarks on this clonotype: This CDR3 is missing its conserved last phenylalanine or tryptophan, likely due to a read error. The chain employs TRBV4-1 and TRBJ2-5, with 10 bases identical to TRBD1. The CDR3 has 15 amino acids. CDR1 and CDR2 (germline): MGHRA, YSYEKL. The CDR3 bases are TGCGCCGGCAGCCGCCGACAGGGGGCAGAGGAGACCCAGTACTTA. Translated: CAGSRRQGAEETQYL.

This clonotype was detected only a few times. The gene calls are TRBV5-1 and TRBJ1-2; possible D gene TRBD1, 5 bases. Germline CDR1 reads SGHRS; CDR2 reads YFSETQ. V shed 1 base and J shed 3 bases, with 10 bases lying between them. CDR3 length equals 14 residues. Here the CDR3 DNA reads TGCGCCAGCAGCTTGAGAGGGGTCGACTATGGCTACACCTTC. It is translated as CASSLRGVDYGYTF.

This clonotype was recorded at least ten times. The genes are TRBV6-5 and TRBJ2-1; a possible D gene is TRBD2 (5 bases). Germline CDR1 reads MNHEY; CDR2 reads SVGAGI. This CDR3 contains 14 residues. Trimming took 7 bases from V and 6 from J, leaving 16 bases between them. In DNA, the CDR3 is TGTGCCAGCAAAACGGGTAACGAGGGCAATGAGCAGTTCTTC. Residues: CASKTGNEGNEQFF.

This clonotype was seen more than once but under ten times. Germline is not matched at one junction end, which may reflect a read error. The rearrangement joins TRBV6-4 to TRBJ2-7, with TRBD2 matching 10 bases. The CDR3 has 14 amino acids. CDR1 MRHNA and CDR2 SNTAGT come from the germline V gene. CDR3 DNA sequence: TGTGACAGCAGTGAACTAGCGGGATCCTACGAGCAATACTTC. Residues: CDSSELAGSYEQYF.

This clonotype was observed at least ten times. The J gene is TRBJ2-7, the V gene TRBV20-1; weak D call: TRBD2 (5 bases). The CDR3 is 15 amino acids. Per the germline V gene, CDR1 is DFQATT and CDR2 is SNEGSKA (reference sequence). With 5 bases removed from V and 8 bases from J, the gap between germline ends came to 25 bases. CDR3 in DNA: TGCAGTGCTCCCGGTCTCATGGACGGGTCCGGGAAGCAGTACTTC. This sequence encodes CSAPGLMDGSGKQYF.

In the case of this clonotype: A clone one base away is much larger, so this may be a read error. The final CDR3 position lacks the conserved phenylalanine or tryptophan, pointing to a likely read error. This chain links TRBV11-3 with TRBJ2-1, with D perhaps matching TRBD1 (6 bases). Germline-derived CDR1 and CDR2 are SGHNT and YENEEA. The CDR3 contains 15 residues. Here the CDR3 reads CVSSLGTGFGNEQFL. CDR3 in DNA: TGTGTCAGCAGCTTAGGAACAGGGTTTGGGAATGAGCAGTTCCTC.

Worth noting for this clonotype: A much larger clone is a single base away; this may be a read error. The chain combines TRBV18 with TRBJ2-4; D might be TRBD2 (6 bases). CDR1 and CDR2 from the germline V gene are KGHSH and LQKENI. CDR3 length: 16 residues. This chain's CDR3 is CASSLTSLLAKTIQYF. CDR3 DNA sequence: TGTGCCAGCTCACTTACTAGCTTATTAGCCAAAACCATTCAGTACTTC.

The rearrangement links TRBV2 to TRBJ1-4; weak D call: TRBD1 (6 bases). The CDR3 length is 12 residues. V lost 6 bases, J lost 6 bases, and 8 bases lay in between. Germline lookup yields CDR1 SNHLY and CDR2 FYNNEI. Here the CDR3 reads CASSPGDEKLFF. As DNA, the CDR3 is TGTGCCAGCAGCCCAGGGGATGAAAAACTGTTTTTT. The whole variable domain, filled in from reference TRBV2 and TRBJ1-4, reads EPEVTQTPSHQVTQMGQEVILRCVPISNHLYFYWYRQILGQKVEFLVSFYNNEISEKSEIFDDQFSVERPDGSNFTLKIRSTKLEDSAMYFCASSPGDEKLFFGSGTQLSVL.

To note about this clonotype: Without the conserved terminal phenylalanine or tryptophan, this CDR3 likely stems from a read error. The DNA of the CDR3 is TGTACCATCAGTGAGAGGGGACAGGGGAACACTGAAGCTTTCCTT. It yields the protein CTISERGQGNTEAFL. The V and J genes are TRBV10-3 and TRBJ1-1; TRBD1 aligns across 9 bases. From germline, CDR1 is ENHRY and CDR2 SYGVKD. The CDR3 spans 15 residues.

Turning to this clonotype: The germline gene is not matched at one end of the junction; a read error may be the cause. This chain joins TRBV2 and TRBJ2-1; TRBD2 matches at 7 bases. This CDR3 is 14 amino acids long. The germline V gene has CDR1 SNHLY and CDR2 FYNNEI. CDR3 in amino acids: CASRTGTIYNEQSF. CDR3 in DNA: TGTGCCAGCAGGACCGGGACTATTTACAATGAGCAGTCCTTC.